Below, 20 T cell receptor beta chains from the same sample are listed, as sequenced in a study of blood T cell repertoires in COVID-19. TCRdb's copy holds only in-frame clones and misses some; the assay was immunoSEQ multiplex PCR. The profile shows about 35,000 clones, roughly 86% of them singletons. Sequencing was performed on peripheral blood. These receptors all come from a man aged 80 or over with active or convalescent COVID-19.

This clone was detected once. This sequence joins TRBV2 and TRBJ2-7; 12 bases map to TRBD1. Germline lookup yields CDR1 SNHLY and CDR2 FYNNEI. The V segment lost 6 bases and the J segment 6 bases; nucleotides outside the gene matches: 9. The CDR3 extends over 15 amino acids. The CDR3 spells CASRLPGTGGFEQYF. The CDR3 nucleotides read TGTGCCAGCAGACTTCCCGGGACAGGGGGCTTCGAGCAGTACTTC.

This chain joins TRBV5-5 and TRBJ2-1; maybe TRBD1 (6 bases). This CDR3 is 15 amino acids long. Germline V gene sequence: CDR1 SGHKS, CDR2 YYEKEE (reference sequence). V was cut by 4 bases and J by 3 bases, with 14 bases left in between. CDR3 in DNA: TGTGCCAGCAGCAAGTATGAGGGGGTCTACAATGAGCAGTTCTTC. Translation: CASSKYEGVYNEQFF.

The V and J genes are TRBV27 and TRBJ2-7; 8 bases line up with TRBD1. J gave up 1 base and V 5 bases, and 7 bases lay outside the gene matches. The CDR3 loop spans 15 amino acids. Germline assignment: CDR1 MNHEY and CDR2 SMNVEV (reference sequence). The CDR3 loop reads CASSPRTGMSYEQYF. The CDR3 DNA is TGTGCCAGCAGTCCCCGGACAGGGATGTCCTACGAGCAGTACTTC.

V usage is TRBV29-1 and J usage is TRBJ2-5; maybe TRBD2 (5 bases). V was pared by 2 bases and J by 5 bases, with 12 bases between. Looked up from germline, CDR1 is SQVTM and CDR2 is ANQGSEA. This CDR3 has 13 residues. CDR3 nucleotides: TGCAGCGTTGAAATGCGGGTCCGGGAGACCCAGTACTTC. Translating it yields CSVEMRVRETQYF.

The chain links TRBV7-9 to TRBJ2-3; 9 bases align to TRBD2. Trimming cost V 2 bases and J 0 bases; bases outside gene matches: 9. The CDR3 extends over 18 amino acids. Per germline, CDR1 SEHNR and CDR2 FQNEAQ (reference sequence). The CDR3 is CASSLIAGDLSSTDTQYF. In DNA, the CDR3 is TGTGCCAGCAGCTTAATAGCGGGAGACTTATCTAGCACAGATACGCAGTATTTT.

The rearrangement links TRBV15 to TRBJ1-2, with 10 bases identical to TRBD1. The CDR3 has 16 residues. Germline V lookup: CDR1 LNHNV, CDR2 YYDKDF (reference sequence). After removal of 4 bases from V and 7 bases from J, the junction contained 12 bases not matched to a gene. The CDR3 sequence: CATSITPGTGVGGYTF. Written as DNA, the CDR3 is TGTGCCACCAGCATAACCCCCGGGACAGGGGTCGGTGGCTACACCTTC.

V and J are TRBV29-1 and TRBJ1-4; possibly TRBD1 for D (5 bases). V was cut by 5 bases and J by 8 bases, with 9 bases left in between. CDR3 length: 11 amino acids. Germline loops: CDR1 SQVTM, CDR2 ANQGSEA. The CDR3 spells CSVNPGEKLFF. DNA for the CDR3: TGCAGCGTTAACCCAGGGGAAAAACTGTTTTTT.

V and J are TRBV23-1 and TRBJ2-2; TRBD1 agrees at 8 bases. TRBV23-1 is assigned to the ORF class and has an uncertain function. Trimming cost V 0 bases and J 5 bases; bases outside gene matches: 8. The CDR3 length is 17 residues. CDR3 sequence: CASSQSQGASRTGELFF. The CDR3 bases are TGCGCCAGCAGTCAATCGCAGGGGGCATCAAGAACCGGGGAGCTGTTTTTT.

This chain uses TRBV27 with TRBJ1-4; 9 bases agree with TRBD1. The trim removed 5 bases at V and 8 bases at J, leaving 9 bases unmatched. The CDR3 runs 15 residues. The germline V gene encodes CDR1 MNHEY and CDR2 SMNVEV (reference sequence). The CDR3 reads CASSRGTGLSEKLFF. CDR3 coding DNA: TGTGCCAGCAGTCGAGGGACAGGGTTAAGCGAAAAACTGTTTTTT.

V is TRBV30 and J is TRBJ2-7; 11 bases align to TRBD1. The V gene's germline CDR1 is GTSNPN and CDR2 SVGIG (reference sequence). CDR3 length equals 13 residues. The junction had 6 bases not matched to a gene; V was cut back by 7 bases and J by 4 bases. The CDR3 here is CASGQGAGYEQYF. CDR3 in DNA: TGTGCCTCCGGACAGGGGGCAGGGTACGAGCAGTACTTC.

This clone appeared many times. V is TRBV2 and J is TRBJ1-1, with TRBD1 as a possible D gene (6 bases). CDR3 length: 12 residues. The germline gives CDR1 SNHLY, CDR2 FYNNEI. Trimming took off 4 bases at V and 7 bases at J, with 10 bases between the two ends. CDR3 bases: TGTGCCAGCAGTGGAAGGACAGTTGAAGCTTTCTTT. It is translated as CASSGRTVEAFF.

This clone was recorded once. This sequence joins TRBV4-1 and TRBJ2-1, with 8 positions matching TRBD2. The trim removed 8 bases at V and 1 base at J, leaving 7 bases unmatched. The CDR3 has 15 amino acids. CDR1 and CDR2 from the germline V gene are MGHRA and YSYEKL. The CDR3: CASSQREWSYNEQFF. The CDR3 nucleotides read TGCGCCAGCTCCCAGCGGGAGTGGTCCTACAATGAGCAGTTCTTC.

The chain couples TRBV2 to TRBJ1-5, with 9 bases that match TRBD1. The germline gives CDR1 SNHLY, CDR2 FYNNEI. V was pared by 10 bases and J by 5 bases, with 6 bases of the junction left unmatched. The CDR3 is 13 residues long. This CDR3 is CATIRDRDQPQHF. CDR3 coding DNA: TGTGCCACCATAAGGGACAGGGATCAGCCCCAGCATTTT.

CDR3 coding DNA: TGTGCCAGCAGCCAGAGACAGACCTCTGGGGCCAACGTCCTGACTTTC. This translates into CASSQRQTSGANVLTF. The chain is built from TRBV4-2 and TRBJ2-6; a possible D gene is TRBD1 (5 bases). Trimming took 3 bases from V and 0 from J, leaving 9 bases between them. This CDR3 contains 16 residues. Germline CDR1 reads LGHNA; CDR2 reads YNFKEQ.

This clone was seen a few times. The chain uses TRBV6-5 and TRBJ1-6; 10 bases fit TRBD1. Trimming at V came to 5 bases and at J to 10 bases, leaving 8 bases not matched to a gene. Germline V lookup: CDR1 MNHEY, CDR2 SVGAGI. This CDR3 spans 15 amino acids. The CDR3 sequence: CASSISGTGESPLHF. The CDR3 bases are TGTGCCAGCAGTATATCCGGGACAGGGGAATCACCCCTCCACTTT.

CDR3 residues: CASSFEGTDTQYF. The CDR3, as DNA: TGTGCCAGCAGTTTCGAGGGCACAGATACGCAGTATTTT. J is TRBJ2-3 and V is TRBV28; D gene unclear. V was cut by 3 bases and J by 1 base, with 5 bases left in between. CDR3 length equals 13 residues. Germline V CDR1 and CDR2: MDHEN, SYDVKM. The entire variable domain, with the rest obtained from reference TRBV28 and TRBJ2-3, is as follows: DVKVTQSSRYLVKRTGEKVFLECVQDMDHENMFWYRQDPGLGLRLIYFSYDVKMKEKGDIPEGYSVSREKKERFSLILESASTNQTSMYLCASSFEGTDTQYFGPGTRLTVL.

The genes are TRBV3-1 (or the pseudogene TRBV3-2) and TRBJ2-3, with a tentative D call TRBD2 (6 bases). V shed 6 bases and J shed 1 base, with 8 bases lying between them. Germline V gene data show CDR1 as LGHDT and CDR2 as YNNKEL (reference sequence). The CDR3 totals 13 residues. The CDR3 spells CASRWGGTDTQYF. The CDR3 DNA reads TGTGCCAGCAGATGGGGGGGCACAGATACGCAGTATTTT.

The chain has TRBV11-2 and TRBJ2-1; the match to TRBD2 covers 10 bases. V gave up 3 bases and J gave up 9 bases; unmatched junction bases: 8. The CDR3 length is 15 residues. Germline CDR1 is SGHAT and CDR2 is FQNNGV. In DNA, the CDR3 is TGTGCCAGCAGCTTTGATCCTAGCGGGAGTACTGAGCAGTTCTTC. The encoded protein is CASSFDPSGSTEQFF.

The CDR3 DNA is TGTGCCAGCAGTCCCGGTACGGGGGACGAGCAGTACTTC. The encoded protein is CASSPGTGDEQYF. The V call is TRBV6-5, the J call TRBJ2-7; D may be TRBD2 (6 bases). The V and J ends lost 5 bases and 5 bases respectively, with 13 bases between them. The germline V gene has CDR1 MNHEY and CDR2 SVGAGI. The CDR3 has 13 amino acids.

This clone was counted a few times. The rearrangement uses TRBV2 and TRBJ2-7; D call uncertain. This CDR3 comprises 13 residues. CDR1 and CDR2 from the germline V gene are SNHLY and FYNNEI. The V end was cut by 9 bases, the J end by 1 base, with 13 bases between. The CDR3 DNA follows: TGTGCCAGTACCGGGTCCCATTCCTACGAGCAGTACTTC. It codes for CASTGSHSYEQYF.